Given below is one T cell receptor (beta chain) in context. This clone was detected a few times. Which antigen it targets is not known. Base qualities are not at hand, and no much larger clone is one base apart. The sample belongs to a study of shared clonotypes between healthy human individuals (dated by TCRdb to 2019 to 2021). Regarding the study in general: The cohort included three men and a couple of women between 18 and 49 years of age. For each donor, CD4 naive and CD4 memory were each given three plates, CD8 naive was given two plates, and CD8 memory was given one plate. To estimate repertoire size and how much clonotype sharing occurs between individuals, the study deeply sequenced the blood TCR repertoires of a handful of healthy adults. Different laboratories and diverse techniques were used to prepare libraries and sequence TCR repertoires, to increase sequencing depth and limit assay-specific biases. Per donor, leukapheresis produced somewhere between about 0.9 and 9 billion PBMCs.

TCR CDR3 regions were amplified from genomic DNA by multiplex PCR using the deep immunoSEQ assay. Genomic DNA extracted from each cell subset was distributed evenly over all wells of several immunoSEQ 96-well plates, and each plate served as one replicate. For sorted subsets, around 200 ng genomic DNA, equal to tens of thousands of T cell genomes, was loaded into each replicate PCR. Purified libraries were quantified with a Qubit 3.0 fluorometer, sized on a Bioanalyzer 2100, and re-quantified with the KAPA Library Quantification kit. Every immunoSEQ 96-well plate was sequenced on a dedicated single-read 150-cycle Illumina NextSeq 550 flow cell. In the paper's pipeline: The immunoSEQ output contained only junctional sequences without quality scores, so filtering could not match that applied to full-length reads. Sequences were annotated with PyIR, a Python wrapper for IgBLAST v1.9, and V/J genes and CDR3 were assigned using IMGT germline references. Any read was removed if the V/J assignment was weak (E-value above 1e-6), the CDR3 was missing, or the read contained stop codons, out-of-frame junctions, or ambiguous translated residues. A V3J clonotype was defined by an identical inferred V gene, J gene, and CDR3 amino acid sequence. Percentage overlap between repertoires was computed as shared unique clonotypes divided by the size of the smaller repertoire. Richness of each repertoire was evaluated using RTK rarefaction, the Chao1 estimator, and Recon v2.1 estimates of unobserved clonotypes. Generation probabilities were computed with OLGA for all TCRbeta clonotypes obtained by the gDNA method from several donors. TCRdb limited this immuneACCESS table to in-frame rearrangements with V and J called. A share of clones is missing; checked studies link under half to unresolved V genes, and the rest is unexplained. The DNA gave D and trimming, while V, J and clone size come from that table. The sample table holds hundreds of thousands of clones, of which around 78% were seen once. In total, the top ten clones hold around 2% of the sample.

The full study reports these points: Even with the large sequencing depth, rarefaction of the sorted-subset datasets indicated that sequencing was incomplete. Based on pairwise subsampling, the degree of clonotype sharing among donors was expected to be affected by sequencing depth. Estimated clonotype richness was generally larger for naive than for memory subsets. Higher generation probabilities were observed for clonotypes shared by all four sorted-subset donors than for non-shared clonotypes. Sharing across a handful of donors was observed for roughly 5% of naive CD4, 3% to 3.5% of naive CD8, over 2% of memory CD4, and about 0.38% of memory CD8 clonotypes. Sampling was restricted to blood, and TCR repertoires in tissue are likely to differ from TCR repertoires in blood. The small number of donors limited the genetic and exposure-history diversity represented.

The donors were healthy, HIV-negative adults with no recently reported acute infections or vaccinations. Every donor was a Caucasian adult living in Nashville, Tennessee, USA. CD4+ T cells were enriched through magnetic negative selection, after which naive cells were positively selected on CD45RA and the remaining negative fraction served as the memory subset. Blood was collected by leukapheresis, and PBMCs were isolated by Ficoll-Histopaque density gradient centrifugation and then cryopreserved in liquid nitrogen vapor phase. Analytical flow cytometry was used to check the purity and quantity of each magnetically sorted T cell population. Genomic DNA was isolated from every sorted fraction and measured by UV absorbance on a Nanodrop 2000c. This receptor was identified in a woman aged 25 to 45 in good health. The material sequenced was memory CD4+ T cells sorted from blood. The cell subset or site label for this specimen denotes: CD45RA-negative fraction.

Read as DNA, the sequence is TGCGCCAGCAGCCCAGGAGGGGGGGGGCGCTACGAGCAGTACTTC. Its translation is CASSPGGGGRYEQYF. This chain joins TRBV5-1 to TRBJ2-7, with a tentative D gene TRBD2 over 7 matching bases. V loses 4 bases, J loses 3 bases, and the germline ends lie 17 bases apart. The germline V gene gives CDR1 as SGHRS and CDR2 as YFSETQ. From the cysteine through the phenylalanine, the CDR3 covers 15 amino acids. CDR3 DNA is the only sequence kept; it has 45 bases, read in frame from the first base.